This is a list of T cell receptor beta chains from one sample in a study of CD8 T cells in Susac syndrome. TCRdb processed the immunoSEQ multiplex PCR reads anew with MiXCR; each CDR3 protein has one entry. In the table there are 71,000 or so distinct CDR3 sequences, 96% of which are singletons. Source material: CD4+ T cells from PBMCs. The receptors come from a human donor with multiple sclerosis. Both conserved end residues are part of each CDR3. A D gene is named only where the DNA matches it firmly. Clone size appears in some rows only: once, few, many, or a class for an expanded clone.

TGCAGCGTGTCCGGGGCGCGGAACACCGGGGAGCTGTTTTTT	CSVSGARNTGELFF	-	TRBJ2-2	-	TRBV29-1
TGTGCCAGCAGCAAGGGACGGTCGAACACTGAAGCTTTCTTT	CASSKGRSNTEAFF	-	TRBJ1-1	-	TRBV3-1
TGCAGCGTTGAAGACGGGACAGGGGCGGGGGAGCAGTACTTC	CSVEDGTGAGEQYF	TRBD1	TRBJ2-7	-	TRBV29-1
TGTGCCAGCAGCGCAACCCCGGACTTGAGCACAGATACGCAGTATTTT	CASSATPDLSTDTQYF	-	TRBJ2-3	-	TRBV2
TGTGCCTGGGAGGGTGGAGTGCGCACAGATACGCAGTATTTT	CAWEGGVRTDTQYF	-	TRBJ2-3	-	TRBV30
TGTGCCAGCAGTCCCAGGACAGGGGGCGGGGGCGAGCAGTACTTC	CASSPRTGGGGEQYF	TRBD1	TRBJ2-7	-	TRBV7-2
TGTGCCAGCAGCTTATCGGTCACGGCTCGGGAGACCCAGTACTTC	CASSLSVTARETQYF	-	TRBJ2-5	-	TRBV11-3
TGCGCCAGCAACCCTGCTAGCGGGACCTACAATGAGCAGTTCTTC	CASNPASGTYNEQFF	TRBD2	TRBJ2-1	-	TRBV5-1
TGTGCCAGCAGCCGCCGGGACAGGGTGAACACTGAAGCTTTCTTT	CASSRRDRVNTEAFF	TRBD1	TRBJ1-1	-	TRBV7-2
TGTGCCAGCAGTTTGGGGGCAGCACGCTACGAGCAGTACTTC	CASSLGAARYEQYF	-	TRBJ2-7	-	TRBV12-3/TRBV12-4
TGCAGCGTTGACCGACAGCAATCTAACTATGGCTACACCTTC	CSVDRQQSNYGYTF	-	TRBJ1-2	-	TRBV29-1
TGTGCCAGCAGTGAAACAACGGGCAATCAGCCCCAGCATTTT	CASSETTGNQPQHF	-	TRBJ1-5	-	TRBV6-1
TGTGCCAGCAGCTTCGGGCTAAACAACTATGGCTACACCTTC	CASSFGLNNYGYTF	-	TRBJ1-2	once	TRBV7-2